This T cell receptor (beta chain) was sequenced in a study of cytomegalovirus exposure and HLA in healthy donors. Across the study: As an earlier analysis found, roughly 180 million T cells yielded 90 million to 140 million unique TCR beta sequences.

V shed 3 bases and J shed 3 bases, with 6 bases lying between them. The CDR3 loop spans 13 amino acids. Germline assignment: CDR1 LGHNA and CDR2 YSLEER. Use of 60 Vbeta and 13 Jbeta primers characterized the PCR. Produced via immunoSEQ multiplex PCR; TCRdb's table is partial and in-frame only. The sample carries about 110,000 clones, 75% recorded once. The rearrangement joins TRBV4-3 to TRBJ1-3; D gene unclear. Material: PBMCs. The TCR originated in a man aged 35 to 55 in good health and CMV-seronegative. The DNA for the CDR3 is TGCGCCAGCAGCCAGGGCCGTGGAAACACCATATATTTT. Residues: CASSQGRGNTIYF.